One sample yielded the 10 T cell receptor beta chains listed below, sequenced in a study of early T cells in non-severe SARS-CoV-2 infection. TCRdb reprocessed the 5' RACE reads with MiXCR, giving one entry per CDR3 protein. The sample lists tens of thousands of distinct CDR3 sequences; approximately 6.1% were seen once. Sequenced: whole blood. These receptors all come from an adult who was a healthcare worker with PCR-confirmed SARS-CoV-2 infection or an uninfected control (not recorded which).

This clonotype showed up many times. V usage is TRBV28 and J usage is TRBJ1-1; 7 bases align to TRBD1. With V trimmed by 5 bases and J by 13 bases, 13 bases remained unmatched. Germline loops: CDR1 MDHEN, CDR2 SYDVKM. The CDR3 has 13 amino acids. CDR3 sequence (DNA): TGTGCCAGCAGTACCGGGACAGCCGTCGTGGTTTTCTTT. Translation gives CASSTGTAVVVFF.

In this sample, this clonotype turned up many times. This rearrangement joins TRBV20-1 to TRBJ1-3, with D unresolved. Germline CDR1 DFQATT, CDR2 SNEGSKA (reference sequence). The CDR3 contains 14 residues. The V gene lost 6 bases and the J gene lost 2 bases, with 14 bases spanning the gap. CDR3 bases: TGCAGTGCGACGGTGGGATCCGCTGGAAACACCATATATTTT. This translates into CSATVGSAGNTIYF.

This sequence joins TRBV28 and TRBJ2-1, with 12 positions matching TRBD1. The CDR3 consists of 16 residues. Germline assignment: CDR1 MDHEN and CDR2 SYDVKM. V shed 5 bases, J shed 9 bases, and the junction held 11 bases outside the gene matches. The CDR3 nucleotides read TGTGCCAGCAGTCCCACGGGACAGGGGGCGGTCGGTGAGCAGTTCTTC. It is translated as CASSPTGQGAVGEQFF.

The V call is TRBV5-1, the J call TRBJ2-2; 7 nucleotides line up with TRBD1. Looked up from germline, CDR1 is SGHRS and CDR2 is YFSETQ. The CDR3 is made up of 14 amino acids. The junction had 8 bases not matched to a gene; V was cut back by 6 bases and J by 6 bases. The CDR3 DNA sequence: TGCGCCAGCAACCCAGGGGGAATAGCCGGGGAGCTGTTTTTT. Translating gives CASNPGGIAGELFF.

This clonotype was picked up many times. CDR3 in amino acids: CASSVSLSGETQYF. The CDR3, as DNA: TGTGCCAGCAGCGTAAGTTTAAGCGGGGAGACCCAGTACTTC. This chain connects TRBV9 to TRBJ2-5, with D maybe TRBD2 (6 bases). The V gene lost 1 base and the J gene lost 5 bases, with 12 bases spanning the gap. This CDR3 region has 14 residues. Germline V lookup: CDR1 SGDLS, CDR2 YYNGEE.

A few counts support this clonotype. The genes are TRBV18 and TRBJ1-4, with a weak D call TRBD1 (5 bases). Germline CDR1 reads KGHSH; CDR2 reads LQKENI. There are 17 residues in the CDR3. Trimming cost V 3 bases and J 4 bases, with 18 bases left between them. CDR3 residues: CASSPGAAAGFNEKLFF. The CDR3 DNA follows: TGTGCCAGCTCACCCGGGGCGGCGGCAGGCTTTAATGAAAAACTGTTTTTT.

In its sample, this clonotype was seen a few times. V usage is TRBV28 and J usage is TRBJ1-6; 11 bases align to TRBD1. Germline CDR1 is MDHEN and CDR2 is SYDVKM. CDR3 size: 16 residues. V trimming: 7 bases; J trimming: 2 bases; junction bases outside the gene matches: 4. The CDR3 DNA reads as TGTGCCAGCATAAGGACAGGGGGCGCCTATAATTCACCCCTCCACTTT. This translates into CASIRTGGAYNSPLHF.

This clonotype showed up many times. This rearrangement joins TRBV10-3 to TRBJ2-1; D is ambiguous. With 0 bases removed from V and 0 bases from J, the gap between germline ends came to 9 bases. The CDR3 has 16 amino acids. CDR1 is ENHRY, CDR2 SYGVKD, per germline. CDR3: CAISESQHSSYNEQFF. In nucleotides, the CDR3 is TGTGCCATCAGTGAGTCGCAGCACAGCTCCTACAATGAGCAGTTCTTC.

The chain's CDR3 is CASSSQGARVGANVLTF. The CDR3 DNA reads TGTGCCAGCAGTTCTCAGGGGGCCCGGGTGGGGGCCAACGTCCTGACTTTC. The chain uses TRBV28 and TRBJ2-6, with 8 bases identical to TRBD1. V shed 4 bases, J shed 4 bases, and the junction held 9 bases outside the gene matches. The CDR3 length is 17 residues. Germline V gives CDR1 MDHEN, CDR2 SYDVKM.

This clonotype was counted ten times or more. The rearrangement links TRBV5-1 to TRBJ2-3, with D perhaps matching TRBD2 (5 bases). In germline, CDR1 is SGHRS, CDR2 YFSETQ. This CDR3 is 16 amino acids long. V shed 0 bases and J shed 0 bases, with 11 bases lying between them. The CDR3 spells CASSLARTASTDTQYF. The DNA for the CDR3 is TGCGCCAGCAGCTTGGCCCGGACTGCTAGCACAGATACGCAGTATTTT.